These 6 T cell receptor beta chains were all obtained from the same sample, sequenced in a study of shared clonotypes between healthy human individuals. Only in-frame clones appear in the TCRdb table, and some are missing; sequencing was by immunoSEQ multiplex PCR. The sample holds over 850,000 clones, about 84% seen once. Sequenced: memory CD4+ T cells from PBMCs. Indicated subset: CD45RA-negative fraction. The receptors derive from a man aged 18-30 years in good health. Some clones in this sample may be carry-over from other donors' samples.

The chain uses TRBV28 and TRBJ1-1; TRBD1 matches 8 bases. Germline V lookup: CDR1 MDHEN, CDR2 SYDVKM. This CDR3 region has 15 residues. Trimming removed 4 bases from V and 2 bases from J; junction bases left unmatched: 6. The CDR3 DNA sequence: TGTGCCAGCAGTTCCCTGACAGGGGACAACACTGAAGCTTTCTTT. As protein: CASSSLTGDNTEAFF.

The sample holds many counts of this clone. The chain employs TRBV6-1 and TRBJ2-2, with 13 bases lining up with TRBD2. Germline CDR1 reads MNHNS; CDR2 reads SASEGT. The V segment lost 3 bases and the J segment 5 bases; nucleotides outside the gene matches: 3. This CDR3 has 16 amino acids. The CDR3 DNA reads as TGTGCCAGCAGTGACGCGGGACTAGCGGGGACCGGGGAGCTGTTTTTT. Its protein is CASSDAGLAGTGELFF.

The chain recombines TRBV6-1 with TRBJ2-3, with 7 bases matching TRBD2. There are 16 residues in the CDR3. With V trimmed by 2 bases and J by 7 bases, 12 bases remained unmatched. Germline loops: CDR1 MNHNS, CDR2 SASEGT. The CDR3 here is CASSELPRETRNTQYF. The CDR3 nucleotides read TGTGCCAGCAGTGAACTTCCGCGGGAGACCAGGAATACGCAGTATTTT.

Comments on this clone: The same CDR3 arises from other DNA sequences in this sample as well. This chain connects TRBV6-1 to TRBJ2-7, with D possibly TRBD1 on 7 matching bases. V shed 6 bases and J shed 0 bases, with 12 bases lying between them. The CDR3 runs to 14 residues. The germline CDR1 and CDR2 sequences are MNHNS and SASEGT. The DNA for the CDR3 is TGTGCCAGCAGCGCAGGGGGGAGCTCCTACGAGCAGTACTTC. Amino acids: CASSAGGSSYEQYF.

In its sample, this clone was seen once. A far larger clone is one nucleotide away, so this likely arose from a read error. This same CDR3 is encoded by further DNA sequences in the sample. The CDR3 loop is CASSFTDTQYF. The CDR3 DNA reads TGTGCCAGCAGCTTTACAGATACGCAGTATTTT. V and J are TRBV7-9 and TRBJ2-3; unclear D gene. Per germline, CDR1 SEHNR and CDR2 FQNEAQ (reference sequence). The CDR3 has 11 residues. The V end was cut by 3 bases, the J end by 3 bases, with 1 base between.

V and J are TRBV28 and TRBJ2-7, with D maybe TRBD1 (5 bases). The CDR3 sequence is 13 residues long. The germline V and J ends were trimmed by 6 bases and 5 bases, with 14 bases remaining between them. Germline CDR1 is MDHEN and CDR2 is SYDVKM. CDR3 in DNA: TGTGCCAGCAGGGCCCAATGGGGCCACGAGCAGTACTTC. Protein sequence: CASRAQWGHEQYF.